These 30 T cell receptor beta chains originate from one sample sequenced in a study of T-cell reconstitution after alpha-beta-depleted transplantation in children. Library preparation (for TCRbeta) was performed with unique molecular identifiers. TCRdb called the PCR reads again in MiXCR, with one record for every CDR3 protein. The profile shows some 440,000 distinct CDR3 sequences, around 15% of them singletons. This specimen consisted of PBMCs, mostly from graft donor cells, obtained 360 days after TCRalphabeta/CD19-depleted stem cell transplant. Receptors originate from a boy in the first two years of life who had a stem cell transplant for Wiskott-Aldrich syndrome, so the T cells may come from the graft donor.

This clonotype has more than one count but fewer than ten. The V gene is TRBV20-1, the J gene TRBJ2-7, with 8 bases matching TRBD1. V lost 0 bases, J lost 2 bases, and 9 bases stayed unmatched. The CDR3 totals 16 residues. Per germline, CDR1 DFQATT and CDR2 SNEGSKA (reference sequence). The CDR3 sequence is CSARDWTGRGTYEQYF. As DNA, the CDR3 is TGCAGTGCTAGAGATTGGACAGGGAGAGGCACCTACGAGCAGTACTTC.

This clonotype has a count of ten or more. The V gene is TRBV12-3 or TRBV12-4, the J gene TRBJ1-6; no firm D call. Trimming stripped 5 bases from V and 1 base from J, with 12 bases between. The CDR3 is made up of 16 amino acids. Written as DNA, the CDR3 is TGTGCCAGCAGTCCCGAGTGGGAATCCTATAATTCACCCCTCCACTTT. Translated, it gives CASSPEWESYNSPLHF.

This sequence joins TRBV7-2 and TRBJ2-5, with 15 bases matching TRBD2. The J segment lost 7 bases and the V segment lost 3 bases, leaving 3 bases of the junction unmatched. CDR3 length equals 15 residues. Germline V CDR1 and CDR2: SGHTA, FQGNSA. The CDR3 DNA sequence: TGTGCCAGCAGCTTTGGGACTAGCGGGGGGCGGACCCAGTACTTC. Amino acid sequence: CASSFGTSGGRTQYF.

The chain uses TRBV2 and TRBJ2-7; D might be TRBD1 (5 bases). CDR1 SNHLY and CDR2 FYNNEI come from the germline V gene. Trimming cost V 6 bases and J 1 base, with 7 bases left between them. There are 12 residues in the CDR3. CDR3 region: CASRAGSYEQYF. DNA for the CDR3: TGTGCCAGCAGGGCAGGGTCCTACGAGCAGTACTTC.

The chain couples TRBV12-3 or TRBV12-4 to TRBJ1-2, with 10 bases lining up with TRBD1. Trimming cost V 6 bases and J 1 base; bases outside gene matches: 8. The CDR3 contains 16 residues. The CDR3 nucleotides are TGTGCCAGCAGACCGGGACAGGGGCAGTTTAACTATGGCTACACCTTC. It is translated as CASRPGQGQFNYGYTF.

V is TRBV7-9 and J is TRBJ2-2; D is perhaps TRBD1 (6 bases). Germline V gives CDR1 SEHNR, CDR2 FQNEAQ (reference sequence). Trimming shortened V by 8 bases and J by 2 bases, and 15 bases separated the two germline ends. CDR3 size: 15 residues. CDR3: CASPLQGDNTGELFF. The CDR3 DNA reads as TGTGCCAGCCCACTACAGGGAGATAACACCGGGGAGCTGTTTTTT.

This clonotype appeared a few times. DNA for the CDR3: TGTGCCAGCAGCTTAGGCGATAGAGACAGGGGGCAGATAAACATTCAGTACTTC. Translation gives CASSLGDRDRGQINIQYF. The chain uses TRBV11-2 and TRBJ2-4; the match to TRBD1 covers 10 bases. The V gene's germline CDR1 is SGHAT and CDR2 FQNNGV. The CDR3 contains 18 residues. V trimming: 1 base; J trimming: 6 bases; junction bases outside the gene matches: 12. Together with reference TRBV11-2 and TRBJ2-4, the CDR3 gives the full variable domain: EAGVAQSPRYKIIEKRQSVAFWCNPISGHATLYWYQQILGQGPKLLIQFQNNGVVDDSQLPKDRFSAERLKGVDSTLKIQPAKLEDSAVYLCASSLGDRDRGQINIQYFGAGTRLSVL.

The genes are TRBV7-9 and TRBJ1-1; D ambiguous. V lost 4 bases and J 1 base, leaving 13 bases between the germline ends. This CDR3 region has 15 residues. CDR1 is SEHNR, CDR2 FQNEAQ, per germline (reference sequence). CDR3 DNA sequence: TGTGCCAGCAGCTCGACAAGGGTAGGGAACACTGAAGCTTTCTTT. It yields the protein CASSSTRVGNTEAFF.

This clonotype appeared a few times. V and J are TRBV5-1 and TRBJ2-1, with 9 positions matching TRBD2. This CDR3 region has 15 residues. With V trimmed by 0 bases and J by 5 bases, 3 bases remained unmatched. Germline assignment: CDR1 SGHRS and CDR2 YFSETQ. The CDR3 loop reads CASSLVQRGDNEQFF. CDR3 coding DNA: TGCGCCAGCAGCTTGGTCCAGCGGGGGGACAATGAGCAGTTCTTC. Variable domain in full (rest from reference TRBV5-1 and TRBJ2-1): KAGVTQTPRYLIKTRGQQVTLSCSPISGHRSVSWYQQTPGQGLQFLFEYFSETQRNKGNFPGRFSGRQFSNSRSEMNVSTLELGDSALYLCASSLVQRGDNEQFFGPGTRLTVL.

This clonotype has more than one count but fewer than ten. The chain has TRBV4-3 and TRBJ2-1, with 12 bases fitting TRBD2. The CDR3 is 16 amino acids. Trimming took 4 bases from V and 4 from J; bases not matched to a gene: 5. The V gene's germline CDR1 is LGHNA and CDR2 YSLEER. The CDR3 nucleotides read TGCGCCAGCAGCCGTCTAGCGGGAGGGGCATACAATGAGCAGTTCTTC. It specifies CASSRLAGGAYNEQFF.

The J gene is TRBJ2-2, the V gene TRBV12-3 or TRBV12-4, with D maybe TRBD2 (6 bases). The CDR3 has 16 amino acids. The V end was cut by 5 bases, the J end by 7 bases, with 20 bases between. The CDR3 loop reads CASSPMTGGGGGELFF. DNA of the CDR3: TGTGCCAGCAGTCCTATGACCGGGGGAGGCGGCGGGGAGCTGTTTTTT.

This sequence joins TRBV10-1 and TRBJ2-3, with TRBD2 matching 15 bases. The CDR3 sequence is 18 residues long. V shed 0 bases, J shed 2 bases, and the junction held 3 bases outside the gene matches. Germline V CDR1 and CDR2: WNHNN, SYGVQD (reference sequence). The CDR3 sequence: CASSESGTSGGSTDTQYF. CDR3 in DNA: TGCGCCAGCAGTGAGTCGGGGACTAGCGGGGGGTCCACAGATACGCAGTATTTT.

This chain uses TRBV6-1 with TRBJ2-7, with TRBD2 matching 8 bases. V lost 7 bases and J lost 2; bases outside the gene matches: 10. Germline values: CDR1 MNHNS, CDR2 SASEGT. The CDR3 length is 15 residues. Here the CDR3 DNA reads TGTGCCAGCATCCCCTCGGGAGGGGGGACCTACGAGCAGTACTTC. Translation: CASIPSGGGTYEQYF.

Only a few counts were recorded for this clonotype. The chain has TRBV12-3 or TRBV12-4 and TRBJ2-5, with a tentative D call TRBD2 (5 bases). This CDR3 is built from 14 residues. V was trimmed by 7 bases and J by 1 base, leaving 13 bases between them. Written as DNA, the CDR3 is TGTGCCAGCACCCTAAGCGGCTTCCAAGAGACCCAGTACTTC. Its translation: CASTLSGFQETQYF.

The CDR3 is CASSLDRPNPYEQYF. The CDR3 DNA reads TGTGCCAGCAGCTTAGACAGGCCGAACCCCTACGAGCAGTACTTC. The genes are TRBV11-1 and TRBJ2-7, with D tentatively TRBD1 (5 bases). The CDR3 has 15 amino acids. In germline, CDR1 is SGHAT, CDR2 FQDESV (reference sequence). V dropped 1 base and J dropped 2 bases, with 12 bases sitting between them.

The sample holds many counts of this clonotype. This chain joins TRBV24-1 and TRBJ2-5; no firm D call. Germline loops: CDR1 KGHDR, CDR2 SFDVKD. Trimming removed 5 bases at V and 5 bases at J, with 5 bases between. This CDR3 is 11 amino acids long. CDR3 DNA: TGTGCCACCAGTGTTGGTGAGACCCAGTACTTC. Translated, it gives CATSVGETQYF.

CDR3 nucleotides: TGTGCCAGCAGCTTAGCGCCCAGGGTTAGTACGTACAATGAGCAGTTCTTC. This encodes CASSLAPRVSTYNEQFF. This chain connects TRBV7-9 to TRBJ2-1; D is perhaps TRBD1 (5 bases). The V end was cut by 0 bases, the J end by 4 bases, with 16 bases between. The germline gives CDR1 SEHNR, CDR2 FQNEAQ (reference sequence). The CDR3 is 17 amino acids.

The gene calls are TRBV24-1 and TRBJ1-5; TRBD1 is a possible D gene (6 bases). Looked up from germline, CDR1 is KGHDR and CDR2 is SFDVKD. The CDR3 is 14 residues long. The V and J ends lost 9 bases and 7 bases respectively, with 18 bases between them. The CDR3 reads CATPQAGEEQPQHF. CDR3 coding DNA: TGTGCCACCCCCCAGGCAGGGGAAGAACAGCCCCAGCATTTT.

This chain joins TRBV7-9 and TRBJ1-2; 8 bases fit TRBD1. Germline loops: CDR1 SEHNR, CDR2 FQNEAQ (reference sequence). This CDR3 comprises 17 residues. The V segment lost 6 bases and the J segment 4 bases; nucleotides outside the gene matches: 16. The CDR3 region has the DNA TGTGCCAGCAGGGACGGGCGGACAGGGACTTTCTTCTATGGCTACACCTTC. Translation: CASRDGRTGTFFYGYTF.

This clonotype was detected only a few times. J is TRBJ2-1 and V is TRBV3-1, with 8 bases identical to TRBD2. The CDR3 is 12 residues long. V lost 5 bases, J lost 11 bases, and 5 bases stayed unmatched. The V gene's germline CDR1 is LGHDT and CDR2 YNNKEL (reference sequence). The CDR3 nucleotides read TGTGCCAGCAGCTCGCGGGGGGCCCAGCAGTTCTTC. Protein product: CASSSRGAQQFF.

This clonotype occurred a few times. The rearrangement joins TRBV15 to TRBJ2-1; 16 bases map to TRBD2. The CDR3 extends over 17 amino acids. Germline CDR1 is LNHNV and CDR2 is YYDKDF (reference sequence). The trim removed 0 bases at V and 7 bases at J, leaving 3 bases unmatched. The CDR3 DNA reads as TGTGCCACCAGCAGAGAGCCGGGACTAGCGGGGGGGAATGAGCAGTTCTTC. This gives the protein CATSREPGLAGGNEQFF.

This chain connects TRBV19 to TRBJ1-2; tentative D call: TRBD1 (6 bases). Trimming left V 1 base short and J 1 base short, with 7 bases between. The CDR3 consists of 14 residues. Germline V gene data show CDR1 as LNHDA and CDR2 as SQIVND (reference sequence). CDR3 loop: CASSIGGLNYGYTF. In nucleotides, the CDR3 is TGTGCCAGTAGTATAGGGGGGCTTAACTATGGCTACACCTTC. Based on the CDR3 plus reference TRBV19 and TRBJ1-2, the full variable domain is DGGITQSPKYLFRKEGQNVTLSCEQNLNHDAMYWYRQDPGQGLRLIYYSQIVNDFQKGDIAEGYSVSREKKESFPLTVTSAQKNPTAFYLCASSIGGLNYGYTFGSGTRLTVV.

In its sample, this clonotype was seen a few times. V and J are TRBV10-3 and TRBJ2-1, with D possibly matching TRBD2 (6 bases). The germline V and J ends were trimmed by 7 bases and 7 bases, with 11 bases remaining between them. The CDR3 is 12 residues long. CDR1 is ENHRY and CDR2 is SYGVKD in the germline V gene. The CDR3 sequence: CAIKGGENEQFF. The DNA for the CDR3 is TGTGCCATCAAAGGCGGGGAGAATGAGCAGTTCTTC.

This clonotype has more than one count but fewer than ten. The chain recombines TRBV12-3 or TRBV12-4 with TRBJ2-1, with D tentatively TRBD2 (6 bases). V dropped 6 bases and J dropped 2 bases, with 14 bases sitting between them. This CDR3 region has 15 residues. This chain's CDR3 is CASSPNAGTYNEQFF. CDR3 DNA: TGTGCCAGCAGCCCTAACGCGGGGACCTACAATGAGCAGTTCTTC.

This clonotype has at least ten counts. The V gene is TRBV5-1, the J gene TRBJ2-7, with 7 positions matching TRBD1. The ends lost 4 bases at V and 2 bases at J; junction bases unmatched: 6. The germline gives CDR1 SGHRS, CDR2 YFSETQ. This CDR3 contains 14 residues. In nucleotides, the CDR3 is TGCGCCAGCAGCAGACAGGGAAGTGCCTACGAGCAGTACTTC. Residues: CASSRQGSAYEQYF.

This clonotype was seen more than once but under ten times. The chain recombines TRBV4-1 with TRBJ2-1; D not resolved. V lost 3 bases and J lost 4, with 4 bases in between. The CDR3 is 12 amino acids. The germline CDR1 and CDR2 sequences are MGHRA and YSYEKL. CDR3 sequence reads: CASSHLYNEQFF. The CDR3 DNA is TGCGCCAGCAGCCACCTATACAATGAGCAGTTCTTC.

This clonotype was seen a few times. The chain has TRBV10-1 and TRBJ2-1, with TRBD1 matching 9 bases. The CDR3 is made up of 13 amino acids. The junction had 2 bases not matched to a gene; V was cut back by 8 bases and J by 3 bases. Germline loops: CDR1 WNHNN, CDR2 SYGVQD (reference sequence). CDR3 nucleotide sequence: TGCGCCAGCGGGACAGGGCACTACAATGAGCAGTTCTTC. It encodes CASGTGHYNEQFF.

This clonotype was seen only once. The chain employs TRBV24-1 and TRBJ2-3, with TRBD1 as a possible D gene (7 bases). Trimming took 0 bases from V and 0 from J, leaving 15 bases between them. The CDR3 has 18 amino acids. Germline V lookup: CDR1 KGHDR, CDR2 SFDVKD. The chain's CDR3 is CATSDLPHRGGSTDTQYF. DNA for the CDR3: TGTGCCACCAGTGATTTGCCCCACAGGGGAGGAAGCACAGATACGCAGTATTTT.

This chain links TRBV2 with TRBJ2-7; tentative D call: TRBD1 (6 bases). V lost 6 bases, J lost 3 bases, and 12 bases lay in between. The germline V gene has CDR1 SNHLY and CDR2 FYNNEI. The CDR3 contains 13 residues. The CDR3 reads CASRVTGVYEQYF. DNA of the CDR3: TGTGCCAGCAGGGTGACAGGAGTCTACGAGCAGTACTTC.

The genes are TRBV12-3 or TRBV12-4 and TRBJ1-6, with a possible D match to TRBD1 (5 bases). V was trimmed by 5 bases and J by 6 bases, leaving 11 bases between them. This CDR3 region has 14 residues. The DNA for the CDR3 is TGTGCCAGCAGTGTCCGGGACGCTAATTCACCCCTCCACTTT. It translates to CASSVRDANSPLHF.